The 21 T cell receptor beta chains below all came from one sample that was sequenced in a study of regulatory T cells in long-lasting Graves disease. Investigators prepared the TCR beta libraries by applying iRepertoire HTBI primers and Arm-PCR of CDR3 regions. TCRdb re-derived calls from the multiplex PCR reads in MiXCR, one entry per CDR3 protein. The sample has roughly 700,000 distinct CDR3 sequences; around 30% are singletons. As to time point: persistent/refractory GD, antithyroid drugs over 5 years with positive TRAb. TCR sequences were obtained from RNA taken from PBMCs. The source was peripheral blood mononuclear cells (PBMCs), collected when the disease was refractory, from a patient treated with antithyroid drugs. The receptors shown here come from a female donor with Graves disease.

The chain recombines TRBV19 with TRBJ1-5; D perhaps matches TRBD1 (5 bases). The CDR3 covers 13 residues. Germline V lookup: CDR1 LNHDA, CDR2 SQIVND (reference sequence). Trimming pared 5 bases from V and 3 bases from J, leaving 8 bases between. This CDR3 reads CASSSGLNQPQHF. The CDR3, as DNA: TGTGCCAGTAGTTCGGGGCTCAATCAGCCCCAGCATTTT.

This chain links TRBV30 with TRBJ2-5, with 9 nucleotides matching TRBD2. CDR1 GTSNPN and CDR2 SVGIG come from the germline V gene (reference sequence). CDR3 length: 15 residues. The V and J ends lost 5 bases and 4 bases, in that order; junction bases with no gene match: 11. This CDR3 reads CAWDGGGRAGETQYF. The CDR3 DNA reads TGTGCCTGGGACGGGGGCGGGAGGGCCGGAGAGACCCAGTACTTC. Supplemented by reference TRBV30 and TRBJ2-5, the full variable domain reads SQTIHQWPATLVQPVGSPLSLECTVEGTSNPNLYWYRQAAGRGLQLLFYSVGIGQISSEVPQNLSASRPQDRQFILSSKKLLLSDSGFYLCAWDGGGRAGETQYFGPGTRLLVL.

This sequence joins TRBV10-3 and TRBJ2-5; 9 bases agree with TRBD2. Germline trimming cut 0 bases from V and 9 bases from J; bases unmatched to any gene: 8. CDR1 is ENHRY, CDR2 SYGVKD, per germline. CDR3 length: 15 amino acids. CDR3 amino acids: CAISESATGGGAQYF. Written as DNA, the CDR3 is TGTGCCATCAGTGAGTCTGCAACCGGCGGGGGGGCCCAGTACTTC.

This clonotype was counted only a few times. The CDR3 region is CASSSTTGLYGYTF. As DNA, the CDR3 is TGCGCCAGCAGCTCGACTACAGGGCTCTATGGCTACACCTTC. V and J are TRBV5-1 and TRBJ1-2; possibly TRBD1 for D (6 bases). In germline, CDR1 is SGHRS, CDR2 YFSETQ. The germline V and J ends were trimmed by 3 bases and 4 bases, with 13 bases remaining between them. The CDR3 consists of 14 residues.

This clonotype was observed a handful of times. The chain employs TRBV6-1 and TRBJ2-7; the match to TRBD2 covers 13 bases. CDR3 length: 16 amino acids. Germline values: CDR1 MNHNS, CDR2 SASEGT. V dropped 5 bases and J dropped 2; count of bases not matched to a gene: 6. The CDR3 spells CASSPLGLAGAYEQYF. CDR3 sequence (DNA): TGTGCCAGCAGTCCTCTAGGACTAGCGGGAGCCTACGAGCAGTACTTC.

The sample holds a few counts of this clonotype. This rearrangement joins TRBV20-1 to TRBJ2-5, with D possibly TRBD1 on 6 matching bases. CDR1 and CDR2 (germline): DFQATT, SNEGSKA (reference sequence). V lost 5 bases and J 5 bases, leaving 18 bases between the germline ends. The CDR3 length is 14 residues. The CDR3 is CSAPVTGLVETQYF. For the CDR3, the DNA is TGCAGTGCTCCGGTGACAGGCCTTGTGGAGACCCAGTACTTC.

The chain recombines TRBV12-3 or TRBV12-4 with TRBJ2-7, with 8 bases fitting TRBD2. The CDR3 consists of 13 residues. Unmatched junction bases numbered 5, after V lost 7 bases and J lost 3 bases. CDR3 residues: CASTRTSSYEQYF. The CDR3 coding sequence is TGTGCCAGCACCCGGACTAGCAGCTACGAGCAGTACTTC.

The V and J genes are TRBV3-1 and TRBJ2-7; D may match TRBD1 or TRBD2 (5 bases each). This CDR3 has 14 residues. Germline CDR1 is LGHDT and CDR2 is YNNKEL (reference sequence). V was trimmed by 2 bases and J by 5 bases, leaving 13 bases between them. CDR3 protein: CASSQLPGRDEQYF. CDR3 sequence (DNA): TGTGCCAGCAGCCAATTACCGGGACGGGACGAGCAGTACTTC.

This clonotype appeared a single time. This sequence may be a read error, since a much larger clone differs from it by one base. The chain is built from TRBV28 and TRBJ2-1, with TRBD1 identical over 7 bases. The CDR3 runs to 16 residues. In germline, CDR1 is MDHEN, CDR2 SYDVKM. In DNA form, the CDR3 reads TGTGCCAGCAGTGAACGGGACAGCTCAGGGATTAGAGAGCAGTCCTTC. This sequence encodes CASSERDSSGIREQSF.

This clonotype was detected a few times. V and J are TRBV6-1 and TRBJ2-3, with D possibly being TRBD2 (6 bases). V lost 7 bases to trimming and J lost 0 bases, with 11 bases between them. CDR3 length: 14 amino acids. In germline, CDR1 is MNHNS, CDR2 SASEGT. In nucleotides, the CDR3 is TGTGCCAGCACGGCGGACTATAGCACAGATACGCAGTATTTT. It yields the protein CASTADYSTDTQYF.

This chain joins TRBV4-2 and TRBJ2-1; 11 nucleotides agree with TRBD2. Germline V gene sequence: CDR1 LGHNA, CDR2 YNFKEQ. The V and J ends lost 4 bases and 5 bases, in that order; junction bases with no gene match: 4. The CDR3 runs 15 residues. This CDR3 reads CASSRGTSGHNEQFF. In nucleotides, the CDR3 is TGTGCCAGCAGCCGCGGGACTAGCGGCCACAATGAGCAGTTCTTC.

This chain connects TRBV7-4 to TRBJ2-5; TRBD2 agrees at 7 bases. Trimming cost V 5 bases and J 2 bases; bases outside gene matches: 5. Germline CDR1 SGHVT, CDR2 SQSDAQ. CDR3 length: 14 residues. The CDR3 is CASSPKREQETQYF. The CDR3 DNA reads as TGTGCCAGCAGCCCTAAGCGGGAACAAGAGACCCAGTACTTC.

This clonotype was detected many times. The rearrangement uses TRBV12-3 or TRBV12-4 and TRBJ1-5; the match to TRBD1 covers 9 bases. There are 16 residues in the CDR3. Trimming cost V 6 bases and J 6 bases; bases outside gene matches: 12. The CDR3 DNA reads as TGTGCCAGCAGCACAGACAGGGGGACCTTTTCTCAGCCCCAGCATTTT. Amino acid sequence: CASSTDRGTFSQPQHF.

The genes are TRBV4-1 and TRBJ1-3; D is unclear. The CDR3 sequence is 15 residues long. Trimming shortened V by 1 base and J by 0 bases, and 7 bases separated the two germline ends. Germline V gives CDR1 MGHRA, CDR2 YSYEKL. The CDR3 loop is CASSQVSNSGNTIYF. The CDR3 coding sequence is TGCGCCAGCAGCCAAGTCTCCAACTCTGGAAACACCATATATTTT.

The rearrangement joins TRBV18 to TRBJ1-1, with no clear D. The ends were cut back, 6 bases at V and 6 bases at J, with 14 bases in the middle. Germline lookup yields CDR1 KGHSH and CDR2 LQKENI. The CDR3 loop spans 13 amino acids. Written as DNA, the CDR3 is TGTGCCAGCTCCCCCGGCGAGGGAGCTGAAGCTTTCTTT. This sequence encodes CASSPGEGAEAFF.

CDR3 loop: CAIRPGTSGSHTGELFF. Here the CDR3 DNA reads TGTGCCATCAGGCCAGGGACTAGCGGGAGCCACACCGGGGAGCTGTTTTTT. The chain joins TRBV10-3 to TRBJ2-2; the match to TRBD2 covers 14 bases. CDR3 length: 17 residues. J lost 3 bases, V lost 6 bases, and 6 bases had no gene match. The germline CDR1 and CDR2 sequences are ENHRY and SYGVKD.

The J gene is TRBJ1-3, the V gene TRBV11-2; D perhaps matches TRBD1 (5 bases). From germline, CDR1 is SGHAT and CDR2 FQNNGV. V gave up 3 bases and J gave up 1 base, with 10 bases separating them. The CDR3 spans 15 residues. The CDR3 loop reads CASSFLTVSGNTIYF. CDR3 bases: TGTGCCAGCAGCTTCCTGACAGTGTCTGGAAACACCATATATTTT.

The chain couples TRBV12-3 or TRBV12-4 to TRBJ2-1; 7 bases agree with TRBD2. CDR3 length: 13 residues. V lost 5 bases, J lost 5 bases, and 3 bases stayed unmatched. The CDR3 DNA is TGTGCCAGCAGTACTAGCGCGGACAATGAGCAGTTCTTC. Its protein product is CASSTSADNEQFF.

The chain joins TRBV19 to TRBJ1-1, with no clear D. This CDR3 contains 16 residues. Germline V gene lookup returns CDR1 LNHDA and CDR2 SQIVND (reference sequence). V lost 1 base to trimming and J lost 5 bases, with 17 bases between them. In nucleotides, the CDR3 is TGTGCCAGTAGTATAGTCCGGATGGCCGAAAGGACTGAAGCTTTCTTT. This translates into CASSIVRMAERTEAFF.

Many counts were recorded for this clonotype. The chain uses TRBV6-1 and TRBJ1-5; possible D gene TRBD1, 5 bases. V gave up 6 bases and J gave up 7 bases, with 13 bases separating them. Germline lookup yields CDR1 MNHNS and CDR2 SASEGT. The CDR3 covers 13 residues. CDR3: CASSPGGWQPQHF. CDR3 coding DNA: TGTGCCAGCAGCCCCGGGGGTTGGCAGCCCCAGCATTTT.

This chain connects TRBV9 to TRBJ1-2; 11 nucleotides align to TRBD1. The ends lost 4 bases at V and 8 bases at J; junction bases unmatched: 7. The CDR3 spans 14 residues. The germline V gene has CDR1 SGDLS and CDR2 YYNGEE. The CDR3, as DNA: TGTGCCAGCAGCCTCCGGACAGGGGGCGCCGGCTACACCTTC. Translation: CASSLRTGGAGYTF.